This is a list of T cell receptor beta chains from one sample in a study of response to subunit inactivated influenza vaccine. Each CDR3 protein is one row after TCRdb ran MiXCR on the RT-PCR reads. The repertoire holds roughly 620,000 distinct CDR3 sequences, about 11% seen once, with approximately 11% in the top ten. In addition, the sample was reused for a study of T cells expressing NK-cell markers.

This material consisted of PBMCs from blood, taken on the day of vaccination. The source is a man aged 45-60 years who received an inactivated influenza vaccine. The CDR3 runs from the conserved cysteine through the conserved F or W. The D gene is left open where the match is weak. Some rows have no size entry. The others give once, few or many, or a class for an expanded clone.

NA	NA	TRBV29-1	TRBJ2-2	TGCAGCGTTGCCGCAGGAAGGGAATACACCGGGGAGCTGTTTTTT	CSVAAGREYTGELFF
NA	TRBD2	TRBV9	TRBJ2-1	TGTGCCAGCAGCGTAGGTGGCGGGAGTACCGATGAGCAGTTCTTC	CASSVGGGSTDEQFF
many	NA	TRBV5-1	TRBJ2-5	TGCGCCAGCAGCTTGATTCCGGACCAAGAGACCCAGTACTTC	CASSLIPDQETQYF
few	NA	TRBV6-2/TRBV6-3	TRBJ2-4	TGTGCCAGCAGTTACGCGTCCCAGAAGGATGTAGCCAAAAACATTCAGTACTTC	CASSYASQKDVAKNIQYF
many	NA	TRBV5-1	TRBJ1-3	TGCGCCAGCAGCCAAGTACCGGGTCGATACTCTGGAAACACCATATATTTT	CASSQVPGRYSGNTIYF
NA	NA	TRBV19	TRBJ1-2	TGTGCCAGTAGTATGGGGGACCTTCCTGGCTACACCTTC	CASSMGDLPGYTF
few	NA	TRBV4-3	TRBJ2-7	TGCGCCAGCAGCCAGGCCGCCCGGGCGACCTACGAGCAGTACTTC	CASSQAARATYEQYF
many	NA	TRBV29-1	TRBJ2-7	TGCAGCGTTGAAGCCCAGTACAGGAACTCCTACGAGCAGTACTTC	CSVEAQYRNSYEQYF
few	TRBD2	TRBV9	TRBJ2-5	TGTGCCAGCAGCCCCTCGACTAGCGGGGGGGCGGAGACCCAGTACTTC	CASSPSTSGGAETQYF
many	TRBD1	TRBV7-2	TRBJ1-3	TGTGCCAGCACCGGGACAGGGACTGGAAACACCATATATTTT	CASTGTGTGNTIYF
NA	TRBD2	TRBV18	TRBJ2-1	TGTGCCAGCTCACCCCTTAAGACTAGCGGGGCCTACAATGAGCAGTTCTTC	CASSPLKTSGAYNEQFF
NA	NA	TRBV7-2	TRBJ2-7	TGTGCCAGCAGCGTCGGGACACTTTACGAGCAGTACTTC	CASSVGTLYEQYF
NA	TRBD1	TRBV6-5	TRBJ2-5	TGTGCCAGCAGTTACGCCGGGACAGGGGGGACCCAGTACTTC	CASSYAGTGGTQYF
NA	TRBD2	TRBV7-9	TRBJ2-1	TGTGCCAGCAGCTTAGCCCGACTAGCGGGATACAATGAGCAGTTCTTC	CASSLARLAGYNEQFF
few	TRBD2	TRBV5-1	TRBJ2-3	TGCGCCAGCAGTCCAAAGCGGGGGTCTGACACAGATACGCAGTATTTT	CASSPKRGSDTDTQYF
few	NA	TRBV28	TRBJ1-5	TGTGCCAGCAGTTTAAGGGCCAAGCCCCAGCATTTT	CASSLRAKPQHF
NA	TRBD1	TRBV19	TRBJ2-1	TGTGCCAGTAGAATACAGGGGGGTAACTTCAATGAGCAGTTCTTC	CASRIQGGNFNEQFF
NA	NA	TRBV3-1	TRBJ1-3	TGTGCCAGCAGCCTCCTTGGGGCTGGAAACACCATATATTTT	CASSLLGAGNTIYF
NA	NA	TRBV25-1	TRBJ1-6	TGTGCCAGCAGTGCTACAACCGGGACCCAAGGTTCACCCCTCCACTTT	CASSATTGTQGSPLHF
few	NA	TRBV15	TRBJ1-2	TGTGCCACCAGGAGCGCAACAGGGACTGGCTACACCTTC	CATRSATGTGYTF